The 2 T cell receptor beta chains below were found in one sample sequenced in a study of spatial heterogeneity in lung cancer. TCRdb re-analysed the 5' RACE reads in MiXCR, keeping a single row per CDR3 protein. The table lists 25,000 or so distinct CDR3 sequences, roughly 4.5% of them singletons, with around 5.5% in the top ten. Time point: sample taken at primary tumor resection. TCRs were sequenced from unsorted whole RNA of tumor, nontumor lung or PBMC. The source material was PBMCs, sampled at surgery. The receptors derive from a male donor with early-stage non-small cell lung cancer.

This clonotype was observed at least ten times. The chain is built from TRBV7-9 and TRBJ2-6; no reliable D call. This CDR3 spans 14 amino acids. V lost 7 bases, J lost 4 bases, and 11 bases lay in between. Germline assignment: CDR1 SEHNR and CDR2 FQNEAQ (reference sequence). CDR3 in DNA: TGTGCCAGCACCTTGGGTGCCGGGGCCAACGTCCTGACTTTC. Its protein product is CASTLGAGANVLTF.

The rearrangement joins TRBV24-1 to TRBJ2-2; D not resolved. V was trimmed by 4 bases and J by 3 bases, leaving 11 bases between them. CDR1 and CDR2 from the germline V gene are KGHDR and SFDVKD. There are 15 residues in the CDR3. For the CDR3, the DNA is TGTGCCACCAGTGAATCTAAATGGTACACCGGGGAGCTGTTTTTT. Translation: CATSESKWYTGELFF.